This T cell receptor (beta chain) emerged from a study of blood T cell repertoires in COVID-19. Sequencing used immunoSEQ multiplex PCR; TCRdb keeps in-frame clones, though not all of them. The sample comprises about 430,000 clones, 88% of which are singletons, and around 1.5% rests with the top ten. CDR3 size: 16 residues. CDR1 is SGHVS and CDR2 is FQNEAQ in the germline V gene. V lost 1 base, J lost 1 base, and 14 bases lay in between. This chain links TRBV7-8 with TRBJ2-7; maybe TRBD2 (5 bases). The specimen sequenced was PBMCs or T cells enriched from blood (not recorded which). This receptor was taken from a woman between 18 and 29 years old who had been exposed to COVID-19. DNA for the CDR3: TGTGCCAGCAGCTTAGATTTCGAGCGGAGTTCCTACGAGCAGTACTTC. It encodes CASSLDFERSSYEQYF.